The T cell receptor beta chain described here comes from a study of identical twins. Study-wide findings and caveats: Insertions were reduced in abundant cord blood beta clonotypes but not in memory repertoires.

There are a few counts of this clonotype. As yet, its antigen is unknown. Unique molecular identifiers were present on the cDNA, which also gained a universal primer site by template switching. MiXCR was run by TCRdb on the 5' RACE reads, yielding one entry per CDR3 protein. Of hundreds of thousands of distinct CDR3 sequences in the sample, roughly 7.1% were seen once. Per the germline V gene, CDR1 is KGHDR and CDR2 is SFDVKD. V was pared by 7 bases and J by 5 bases, with 17 bases between. There are 15 residues in the CDR3. The sample was also reused in another study, on yellow fever vaccine responses in identical twins.

This receptor was taken from a woman aged 18-35 years in good health. This sequence joins TRBV24-1 and TRBJ2-1; D is perhaps TRBD2 (6 bases). The sequenced sample consisted of PBMCs. The CDR3 sequence is CATRGNGGVNNEQFF. In DNA, the CDR3 is TGTGCCACCAGGGGTAACGGCGGGGTGAACAATGAGCAGTTCTTC.